A single sample is the source of the 27 T cell receptor beta chains below, sequenced in a study of blood T cell repertoires in COVID-19. The assay was immunoSEQ multiplex PCR, and TCRdb's table has in-frame clones only and misses some. The data hold a few hundred thousand clones, with 82% observed a single time. Sequencing input: peripheral blood. The source is a woman in her seventies with COVID-19, enrolled during active disease.

In regard to this clone: Other DNA variants within this sample encode the same CDR3. The CDR3 region is CASSQGGNQPQHF. DNA for the CDR3: TGTGCCAGCTCACAGGGGGGCAATCAGCCCCAGCATTTT. The J gene is TRBJ1-5, the V gene TRBV18; D is perhaps TRBD1 (6 bases). Between the trimmed V and J ends, which lost 4 bases and 2 bases, there was a span of 6 bases. From germline, CDR1 is KGHSH and CDR2 LQKENI. There are 13 residues in the CDR3.

This clone appeared once. V is TRBV9 and J is TRBJ1-2; D might be TRBD1 (6 bases). The CDR3 has 16 residues. V was pared by 4 bases and J by 8 bases, with 24 bases between. Germline values: CDR1 SGDLS, CDR2 YYNGEE. The DNA for the CDR3 is TGTGCCAGCAGCCATCCTCAGGGGCAGCAAATTTTCGGCTACACCTTC. It encodes CASSHPQGQQIFGYTF. Looking up the rest from reference TRBV9 and TRBJ1-2 gives the full variable domain: DSGVTQTPKHLITATGQRVTLRCSPRSGDLSVYWYQQSLDQGLQFLIQYYNGEERAKGNILERFSAQQFPDLHSELNLSSLELGDSALYFCASSHPQGQQIFGYTFGSGTRLTVV.

The chain has TRBV5-1 and TRBJ2-7; perhaps TRBD2 as D (5 bases). Trimming cost V 0 bases and J 4 bases, with 17 bases left between them. Per germline, CDR1 SGHRS and CDR2 YFSETQ. The CDR3 totals 16 residues. The CDR3 region has the DNA TGCGCCAGCAGCTTGGTCGTTACAGCGGAACCTTACGAGCAGTACTTC. It codes for CASSLVVTAEPYEQYF. Filled out from reference TRBV5-1 and TRBJ2-7, the complete variable domain reads KAGVTQTPRYLIKTRGQQVTLSCSPISGHRSVSWYQQTPGQGLQFLFEYFSETQRNKGNFPGRFSGRQFSNSRSEMNVSTLELGDSALYLCASSLVVTAEPYEQYFGPGTRLTVT.

J is TRBJ2-1 and V is TRBV27; the D is unclear. CDR1 is MNHEY, CDR2 SMNVEV, per germline (reference sequence). The CDR3 consists of 13 residues. Trimming took 3 bases from V and 6 from J, leaving 9 bases between them. The CDR3 is CASSFLERNEQFF. The CDR3 DNA reads TGTGCCAGCAGTTTCCTTGAGCGCAATGAGCAGTTCTTC.

The rearrangement joins TRBV18 to TRBJ2-2; 7 nucleotides line up with TRBD1. Trimming took 3 bases from V and 1 from J; bases not matched to a gene: 8. CDR1 is KGHSH, CDR2 LQKENI, per germline. The CDR3 is 17 amino acids. CDR3 sequence (DNA): TGTGCCAGCTCACCTGAAGGGACAGCTAAGAACACCGGGGAGCTGTTTTTT. Translation: CASSPEGTAKNTGELFF.

V is TRBV19 and J is TRBJ2-7; 11 nucleotides align to TRBD2. J lost 1 base, V lost 5 bases, and 4 bases had no gene match. This CDR3 region has 15 residues. CDR1 is LNHDA, CDR2 SQIVND, per germline (reference sequence). The CDR3, as DNA: TGTGCCAGTAGTGTACTAGCGGGAGATTCCTACGAGCAGTACTTC. Its protein is CASSVLAGDSYEQYF.

This rearrangement joins TRBV7-2 to TRBJ2-1, with 13 bases aligning to TRBD2. The CDR3 runs to 15 residues. Germline CDR1 is SGHTA and CDR2 is FQGNSA. Losses at the gene ends were 4 bases for V and 6 bases for J; bases not matched to a gene: 3. The CDR3 DNA reads TGTGCCAGCAGCTCCGGGACTAGCGGGGCCAATGAGCAGTTCTTC. Protein product: CASSSGTSGANEQFF.

This rearrangement joins TRBV18 to TRBJ1-5; 7 bases are shared with TRBD1. Trimming at V came to 2 bases and at J to 0 bases, leaving 7 bases not matched to a gene. Per the germline V gene, CDR1 is KGHSH and CDR2 is LQKENI. The CDR3 has 17 amino acids. CDR3: CASSPGQGGYSNQPQHF. Written as DNA, the CDR3 is TGTGCCAGCTCACCAGGGCAGGGGGGCTATAGCAATCAGCCCCAGCATTTT.

This clone was detected only a few times. The V call is TRBV24-1, the J call TRBJ2-5; 9 nucleotides line up with TRBD2. The CDR3 has 17 residues. V lost 2 bases and J lost 5; bases outside the gene matches: 11. Germline V lookup: CDR1 KGHDR, CDR2 SFDVKD. The CDR3, as DNA: TGTGCCACCAGTGATTATGGTAGCGGGAGAACAGGGGAGACCCAGTACTTC. This encodes CATSDYGSGRTGETQYF.

The V call is TRBV5-1, the J call TRBJ1-5; D remains ambiguous. Germline V lookup: CDR1 SGHRS, CDR2 YFSETQ. The ends were cut back, 4 bases at V and 6 bases at J, with 11 bases in the middle. The CDR3 extends over 13 amino acids. The CDR3 region has the DNA TGCGCCAGCAGCCCCGAAGGAGGTCAGCCCCAGCATTTT. Its translation: CASSPEGGQPQHF.

The rearrangement joins TRBV7-9 to TRBJ2-3; D is uncertain. The V end was cut by 3 bases, the J end by 0 bases, with 13 bases between. The CDR3 length is 16 residues. From germline, CDR1 is SEHNR and CDR2 FQNEAQ (reference sequence). CDR3 region: CASSFNSEMSTDTQYF. The CDR3 DNA sequence: TGTGCCAGCAGCTTTAATAGTGAAATGAGCACAGATACGCAGTATTTT.

The genes are TRBV7-2 and TRBJ1-2, with TRBD1 as a possible D gene (5 bases). Germline CDR1 SGHTA, CDR2 FQGNSA. With 5 bases removed from V and 0 bases from J, the gap between germline ends came to 19 bases. This CDR3 has 17 residues. The chain's CDR3 is CASSLREGVRTNYGYTF. In DNA form, the CDR3 reads TGTGCCAGCAGCCTCAGGGAAGGGGTCCGAACTAACTATGGCTACACCTTC. The full variable domain, completed using reference TRBV7-2 and TRBJ1-2, is GAGVSQSPSNKVTEKGKDVELRCDPISGHTALYWYRQSLGQGLEFLIYFQGNSAPDKSGLPSDRFSAERTGGSVSTLTIQRTQQEDSAVYLCASSLREGVRTNYGYTFGSGTRLTVV.

This clone was detected a few times. The gene calls are TRBV28 and TRBJ1-1; D unresolved. From germline, CDR1 is MDHEN and CDR2 SYDVKM. This CDR3 is built from 12 residues. V lost 0 bases and J 11 bases, leaving 10 bases between the germline ends. In nucleotides, the CDR3 is TGTGCCAGCAGTTTATGGGGAGGGTCGGCTTTCTTT. This sequence encodes CASSLWGGSAFF.

The V and J genes are TRBV7-2 and TRBJ1-1, with a possible D match to TRBD1 (5 bases). Trimming shortened V by 5 bases and J by 3 bases, and 13 bases separated the two germline ends. Germline loops: CDR1 SGHTA, CDR2 FQGNSA. The CDR3 covers 14 residues. The CDR3 sequence: CASSPGLGHTEAFF. The CDR3 region has the DNA TGTGCCAGCAGCCCGGGACTGGGGCACACTGAAGCTTTCTTT.

The table lists this clone with a count of one. The chain employs TRBV28 and TRBJ2-7; TRBD1 is a possible D gene (8 bases). V was clipped by 6 bases and J by 5 bases, with 17 bases between them. CDR3 length: 14 amino acids. CDR1 is MDHEN, CDR2 SYDVKM, per germline. The CDR3 coding sequence is TGTGCCAGCAGGGATACAGGGGGGGGGAACGAGCAGTACTTC. This encodes CASRDTGGGNEQYF.

The chain employs TRBV11-2 and TRBJ2-7, with 9 bases aligning to TRBD2. Per the germline V gene, CDR1 is SGHAT and CDR2 is FQNNGV. The CDR3 has 18 residues. The V and J ends lost 3 bases and 0 bases, in that order; junction bases with no gene match: 12. CDR3 amino acids: CASSFPPGLALSSYEQYF. In DNA, the CDR3 is TGTGCCAGCAGCTTTCCCCCCGGACTAGCGCTAAGCTCCTACGAGCAGTACTTC.

This chain connects TRBV24-1 to TRBJ2-1; 7 bases match TRBD1. This CDR3 has 15 residues. CDR1 and CDR2 from the germline V gene are KGHDR and SFDVKD. V lost 3 bases to trimming and J lost 7 bases; unmatched junction nucleotides: 8. CDR3 coding DNA: TGTGCCACCAGTGATCGGGGACAGACACCAAATGAGCAGTTCTTC. It specifies CATSDRGQTPNEQFF.

Only one count was recorded for this clone. This rearrangement joins TRBV7-3 to TRBJ2-6; no firm D call. The CDR3 extends over 15 amino acids. Germline loops: CDR1 SGHTA, CDR2 FQGTGA. V was pared by 7 bases and J by 0 bases, with 10 bases between. The CDR3 region is CASTPQVSGANVLTF. In DNA form, the CDR3 reads TGTGCCAGCACCCCACAAGTCTCTGGGGCCAACGTCCTGACTTTC. Based on the CDR3 plus reference TRBV7-3 and TRBJ2-6, the full variable domain is GAGVSQTPSNKVTEKGKYVELRCDPISGHTALYWYRQSLGQGPEFLIYFQGTGAADDSGLPNDRFFAVRPEGSVSTLKIQRTERGDSAVYLCASTPQVSGANVLTFGAGSRLTVL.

This clone was picked up a small number of times. J is TRBJ1-5 and V is TRBV19, with D maybe TRBD1 (6 bases). In germline, CDR1 is LNHDA, CDR2 SQIVND (reference sequence). CDR3 length: 16 amino acids. Trimming took off 6 bases at V and 4 bases at J, with 19 bases between the two ends. CDR3 sequence: CASSATGLPANQPQHF. As DNA, the CDR3 is TGTGCCAGTAGCGCTACAGGGCTCCCCGCAAATCAGCCCCAGCATTTT.

The chain carries TRBV7-9 and TRBJ1-2; 9 nucleotides align to TRBD1. Germline values: CDR1 SEHNR, CDR2 FQNEAQ (reference sequence). The V and J ends lost 0 bases and 4 bases, in that order; junction bases with no gene match: 3. CDR3 length: 15 residues. As DNA, the CDR3 is TGTGCCAGCAGCTTAGCGGGACAGGGCTCCTATGGCTACACCTTC. Amino acids: CASSLAGQGSYGYTF.

This CDR3 is CASSPGGARNQPQHF. For the CDR3, the DNA is TGTGCCAGCAGCCCCGGGGGGGCCCGCAATCAGCCCCAGCATTTT. The chain joins TRBV3-1 (or the pseudogene TRBV3-2) to TRBJ1-5, with a possible D match to TRBD1 (6 bases). This CDR3 is built from 15 residues. Germline lookup yields CDR1 LGHDT and CDR2 YNNKEL (reference sequence). V lost 4 bases, J lost 2 bases, and 12 bases lay in between.

This chain uses TRBV7-2 with TRBJ2-7, with D perhaps TRBD2 (6 bases). This CDR3 region has 14 residues. CDR1 is SGHTA and CDR2 is FQGNSA in the germline V gene. The germline V and J ends were trimmed by 5 bases and 3 bases, with 14 bases remaining between them. CDR3 nucleotide sequence: TGTGCCAGCAGCCGGTCGGCGGGAAACTACGAGCAGTACTTC. Encoded protein: CASSRSAGNYEQYF.

The chain combines TRBV19 with TRBJ1-2; weak D call: TRBD1 (5 bases). The ends were cut back, 9 bases at V and 4 bases at J, with 18 bases in the middle. From germline, CDR1 is LNHDA and CDR2 SQIVND (reference sequence). The CDR3 consists of 14 residues. Here the CDR3 reads CASTTNRSPYGYTF. The CDR3 DNA reads as TGTGCCAGCACCACTAACAGGTCCCCCTATGGCTACACCTTC.

The rearrangement links TRBV12-3 or TRBV12-4 to TRBJ1-1; D gene ambiguous. This CDR3 spans 13 amino acids. V was clipped by 2 bases and J by 1 base, with 5 bases between them. CDR3 DNA: TGTGCCAGCAGTTTATACACGAACACTGAAGCTTTCTTT. Translating gives CASSLYTNTEAFF.

V gene TRBV28 combines with J gene TRBJ2-1, with TRBD2 matching 8 bases. Germline V gene sequence: CDR1 MDHEN, CDR2 SYDVKM. The trim removed 5 bases at V and 3 bases at J, leaving 15 bases unmatched. CDR3 length: 18 residues. The CDR3 sequence is CASSTRLAGKEGYNEQFF. In DNA form, the CDR3 reads TGTGCCAGCAGTACCAGGCTAGCGGGTAAAGAGGGCTACAATGAGCAGTTCTTC. The full variable domain, its missing parts supplied by reference TRBV28 and TRBJ2-1, is DVKVTQSSRYLVKRTGEKVFLECVQDMDHENMFWYRQDPGLGLRLIYFSYDVKMKEKGDIPEGYSVSREKKERFSLILESASTNQTSMYLCASSTRLAGKEGYNEQFFGPGTRLTVL.

The count of this clone is one. This chain joins TRBV28 and TRBJ1-2, with D maybe TRBD1 (5 bases). The germline V and J ends were trimmed by 7 bases and 3 bases, with 12 bases remaining between them. The CDR3 is made up of 13 amino acids. Germline CDR1 is MDHEN and CDR2 is SYDVKM. CDR3 protein: CASMTALYYGYTF. In DNA form, the CDR3 reads TGTGCCAGCATGACAGCGTTATACTATGGCTACACCTTC.

The chain is built from TRBV18 and TRBJ1-1; weak D call: TRBD1 (6 bases). Germline-derived CDR1 and CDR2 are KGHSH and LQKENI. Trimming left V 4 bases short and J 7 bases short, with 10 bases between. The CDR3 has 12 amino acids. The CDR3 DNA follows: TGTGCCAGCTCACGGGGGGGCGGTGAAGCTTTCTTT. Translation: CASSRGGGEAFF.